One and the same sample provided the 24 T cell receptor beta chains below, sequenced in a study of T cell responses to AZD1222 COVID-19 vaccine. Sequenced by immunoSEQ multiplex PCR; TCRdb stores in-frame clones only, minus some. Of around 87,000 clones detected, 75% to 90% appear once; the ten largest clones hold about 2.7%. Sequenced material: peripheral blood, taken 28 days after the second AZD1222 dose. These receptors all come from an adult who received the AZD1222 COVID-19 vaccine.

The rearrangement uses TRBV7-8 and TRBJ2-7; possibly TRBD1 for D (6 bases). The CDR3 has 14 amino acids. The germline V gene has CDR1 SGHVS and CDR2 FQNEAQ. The V end lost 0 bases, the J end lost 2 bases, and 8 bases lay between the germline ends. Written as DNA, the CDR3 is TGTGCCAGCAGCTTAGCCGGGACACCCTACGAGCAGTACTTC. It specifies CASSLAGTPYEQYF.

The V gene is TRBV27, the J gene TRBJ1-2; 8 nucleotides agree with TRBD1. The V gene's germline CDR1 is MNHEY and CDR2 SMNVEV (reference sequence). This CDR3 comprises 14 residues. V dropped 5 bases and J dropped 4; count of bases not matched to a gene: 6. The CDR3 is CASSRQGTGYGYTF. CDR3 bases: TGTGCCAGCAGTCGACAGGGGACAGGCTATGGCTACACCTTC.

This chain uses TRBV5-1 with TRBJ2-7; TRBD2 matches 11 bases. Germline V gene data show CDR1 as SGHRS and CDR2 as YFSETQ. V shed 4 bases and J 3 bases; nucleotides not matched to a gene: 6. CDR3 length: 15 amino acids. DNA of the CDR3: TGCGCCAGCAGCCAGGGACTAGCGGACTTCTACGAGCAGTACTTC. Translating gives CASSQGLADFYEQYF.

This chain connects TRBV20-1 to TRBJ2-1; D gene uncertain. The CDR3 totals 11 residues. V was trimmed by 6 bases and J by 10 bases, leaving 13 bases between them. The germline V gene has CDR1 DFQATT and CDR2 SNEGSKA (reference sequence). The CDR3 loop reads CSAEGGREQFF. CDR3 sequence (DNA): TGCAGTGCCGAAGGCGGCCGGGAGCAGTTCTTC.

This rearrangement joins TRBV4-3 to TRBJ2-3; the D gene is possibly TRBD2 (6 bases). Germline V CDR1 and CDR2: LGHNA, YSLEER. V was shortened by 2 bases and J by 1 base, with 10 bases between the two germline ends. The CDR3 spans 15 residues. CDR3 sequence: CASSQFTGGTDTQYF. The CDR3 coding sequence is TGCGCCAGCAGCCAATTCACGGGGGGCACAGATACGCAGTATTTT.

The J gene is TRBJ2-5, the V gene TRBV4-2; 8 bases fit TRBD2. Germline V lookup: CDR1 LGHNA, CDR2 YNFKEQ. V was pared by 0 bases and J by 4 bases, with 4 bases of the junction left unmatched. CDR3 size: 15 residues. The CDR3 DNA follows: TGTGCCAGCAGCCAAGATACGGGGGGGCCAGAGACCCAGTACTTC. Its protein is CASSQDTGGPETQYF.

CDR3 sequence (DNA): TGTGCCAGCTCACATTCCGGGACAGGGAACTATGGCTACACCTTC. This translates into CASSHSGTGNYGYTF. The chain links TRBV18 to TRBJ1-2, with TRBD1 matching 9 bases. Germline CDR1 KGHSH, CDR2 LQKENI. This CDR3 comprises 15 residues. V lost 4 bases to trimming and J lost 2 bases; unmatched junction nucleotides: 5.

The chain links TRBV9 to TRBJ1-2, with D unresolved. Trimming cost V 4 bases and J 6 bases, with 13 bases left between them. The CDR3 covers 13 residues. Looked up from germline, CDR1 is SGDLS and CDR2 is YYNGEE. The CDR3 DNA is TGTGCCAGCAGCCCCCCGGGATCTCATGGCTACACCTTC. Amino acids: CASSPPGSHGYTF.

J is TRBJ1-5 and V is TRBV6-6; D ambiguous. Germline CDR1 MNHNY, CDR2 SVGAGI (reference sequence). CDR3 length: 14 amino acids. Trimming pared 4 bases from V and 0 bases from J, leaving 7 bases between. CDR3 residues: CASSSQISNQPQHF. CDR3 in DNA: TGTGCCAGCAGTTCACAGATTAGCAATCAGCCCCAGCATTTT.

The CDR3 loop reads CASSLDLNQPQHF. As DNA, the CDR3 is TGTGCCAGCAGCTTGGATCTTAATCAGCCCCAGCATTTT. This chain connects TRBV5-8 to TRBJ1-5; D is ambiguous. Germline V gene data show CDR1 as SGHTS and CDR2 as YDEGEE. Trimming removed 0 bases at V and 4 bases at J, with 5 bases between. This CDR3 contains 13 residues.

This clone appeared a single time. V is TRBV11-2 and J is TRBJ1-1; TRBD1 is a possible D gene (5 bases). CDR1 and CDR2 from the germline V gene are SGHAT and FQNNGV. Trimming removed 1 base from V and 3 bases from J, with 6 bases in between. This CDR3 is 13 amino acids long. The CDR3 is CASSLAGYTEAFF. The DNA of the CDR3 is TGTGCCAGCAGCTTAGCAGGGTACACTGAAGCTTTCTTT. Filled out from reference TRBV11-2 and TRBJ1-1, the complete variable domain reads EAGVAQSPRYKIIEKRQSVAFWCNPISGHATLYWYQQILGQGPKLLIQFQNNGVVDDSQLPKDRFSAERLKGVDSTLKIQPAKLEDSAVYLCASSLAGYTEAFFGQGTRLTVV.

The gene calls are TRBV6-6 and TRBJ2-7; D perhaps matches TRBD2 (5 bases). This CDR3 comprises 11 residues. Germline V gene lookup returns CDR1 MNHNY and CDR2 SVGAGI (reference sequence). V was shortened by 5 bases and J by 6 bases, with 8 bases between the two germline ends. CDR3 bases: TGTGCCAGCAGTCTTAGCGTCGAGCAGTACTTC. Residues: CASSLSVEQYF.

The gene calls are TRBV11-2 and TRBJ2-1; D tentatively reads TRBD1 or TRBD2 (5 bases each). The length of the CDR3 is 12 residues. The V gene lost 4 bases and the J gene lost 8 bases, with 9 bases spanning the gap. Germline CDR1 and CDR2: SGHAT and FQNNGV. The CDR3 reads CASSSRGHEQFF. DNA of the CDR3: TGTGCCAGCAGCTCACGGGGCCATGAGCAGTTCTTC.

The chain has TRBV5-1 and TRBJ2-3; possibly TRBD1 for D (6 bases). This CDR3 has 14 amino acids. Trimming cost V 0 bases and J 2 bases, with 7 bases left between them. Germline CDR1 reads SGHRS; CDR2 reads YFSETQ. The CDR3 sequence: CASSLGTVTDTQYF. The CDR3 DNA follows: TGCGCCAGCAGCTTGGGGACAGTCACAGATACGCAGTATTTT. The variable domain in full, with the rest retrieved from reference TRBV5-1 and TRBJ2-3, is KAGVTQTPRYLIKTRGQQVTLSCSPISGHRSVSWYQQTPGQGLQFLFEYFSETQRNKGNFPGRFSGRQFSNSRSEMNVSTLELGDSALYLCASSLGTVTDTQYFGPGTRLTVL.

The V gene is TRBV19, the J gene TRBJ2-7, with 7 nucleotides matching TRBD2. Germline CDR1 and CDR2: LNHDA and SQIVND (reference sequence). This CDR3 has 15 residues. After removal of 5 bases from V and 2 bases from J, the junction contained 9 bases not matched to a gene. The CDR3 protein is CASSENSGNPYEQYF. CDR3 coding DNA: TGTGCCAGTAGTGAAAACAGCGGGAACCCCTACGAGCAGTACTTC. Full variable domain (missing parts from reference TRBV19 and TRBJ2-7): DGGITQSPKYLFRKEGQNVTLSCEQNLNHDAMYWYRQDPGQGLRLIYYSQIVNDFQKGDIAEGYSVSREKKESFPLTVTSAQKNPTAFYLCASSENSGNPYEQYFGPGTRLTVT.

The CDR3 spells CASSISSGGLAEAFF. The DNA of the CDR3 is TGTGCCAGCTCTATTAGCTCAGGGGGACTCGCTGAAGCTTTCTTT. The chain employs TRBV18 and TRBJ1-1; 7 bases fit TRBD1. The CDR3 runs 15 residues. Germline values: CDR1 KGHSH, CDR2 LQKENI. J lost 6 bases, V lost 6 bases, and 13 bases had no gene match.

V usage is TRBV5-1 and J usage is TRBJ1-3; 7 bases fit TRBD1. CDR1 and CDR2 (germline): SGHRS, YFSETQ. V lost 3 bases, J lost 2 bases, and 5 bases stayed unmatched. There are 15 residues in the CDR3. The CDR3 sequence: CASSSDTGAGNTIYF. CDR3 nucleotides: TGCGCCAGCAGCTCCGACACAGGGGCTGGAAACACCATATATTTT.

The chain uses TRBV5-1 and TRBJ2-5, with TRBD1 as a possible D gene (6 bases). Germline V gives CDR1 SGHRS, CDR2 YFSETQ. The CDR3 spans 13 residues. V was shortened by 1 base and J by 6 bases, with 10 bases between the two germline ends. CDR3 amino acids: CASSLYRDQTQYF. The CDR3 DNA is TGCGCCAGCAGCTTGTACAGGGATCAGACCCAGTACTTC. Looking up the rest from reference TRBV5-1 and TRBJ2-5 gives the full variable domain: KAGVTQTPRYLIKTRGQQVTLSCSPISGHRSVSWYQQTPGQGLQFLFEYFSETQRNKGNFPGRFSGRQFSNSRSEMNVSTLELGDSALYLCASSLYRDQTQYFGPGTRLLVL.

The V call is TRBV5-6, the J call TRBJ1-1, with D perhaps matching TRBD1 (5 bases). The ends were cut back, 4 bases at V and 11 bases at J, with 12 bases in the middle. The CDR3 length is 11 residues. Per the germline V gene, CDR1 is SGHDT and CDR2 is YYEEEE. The CDR3 DNA sequence: TGTGCCAGCAGCGCCAGGGACTTGGCTTTCTTT. This sequence encodes CASSARDLAFF.

V gene TRBV7-2 combines with J gene TRBJ1-5; D possibly corresponds to TRBD1 (5 bases). CDR1 is SGHTA and CDR2 is FQGNSA in the germline V gene. The CDR3 length is 15 residues. V was shortened by 3 bases and J by 0 bases, with 9 bases between the two germline ends. This chain's CDR3 is CASSFGTNSNQPQHF. The DNA for the CDR3 is TGTGCCAGCAGCTTTGGGACGAATAGCAATCAGCCCCAGCATTTT.

The rearrangement uses TRBV6-6 and TRBJ2-2; 7 bases line up with TRBD1. V lost 6 bases and J lost 4; bases outside the gene matches: 8. CDR1 and CDR2 (germline): MNHNY, SVGAGI (reference sequence). This CDR3 is 15 amino acids long. The CDR3 DNA reads as TGTGCCAGCAGGGTCGGTCGACAGGGCACCGGGGAGCTGTTTTTT. This gives the protein CASRVGRQGTGELFF.

The V gene is TRBV7-8, the J gene TRBJ1-1; D call uncertain. The CDR3 has 12 amino acids. Germline V gene sequence: CDR1 SGHVS, CDR2 FQNEAQ. Trimming cost V 3 bases and J 1 base, with 3 bases left between them. The CDR3 loop reads CASSFGNTEAFF. Written as DNA, the CDR3 is TGTGCCAGCAGCTTCGGGAACACTGAAGCTTTCTTT. Based on the CDR3 plus reference TRBV7-8 and TRBJ1-1, the full variable domain is GAGVSQSPRYKVAKRGQDVALRCDPISGHVSLFWYQQALGQGPEFLTYFQNEAQLDKSGLPSDRFFAERPEGSVSTLKIQRTQQEDSAVYLCASSFGNTEAFFGQGTRLTVV.

This chain connects TRBV10-3 to TRBJ1-1, with TRBD1 matching over 12 bases. In germline, CDR1 is ENHRY, CDR2 SYGVKD. The CDR3 is 15 amino acids. V lost 3 bases to trimming and J lost 5 bases; unmatched junction nucleotides: 4. This CDR3 is CAISDGGQGATEAFF. CDR3 bases: TGTGCCATCAGTGATGGGGGACAGGGGGCAACTGAAGCTTTCTTT.

The chain combines TRBV27 with TRBJ1-3; D not certain. This CDR3 has 12 amino acids. CDR1 is MNHEY and CDR2 is SMNVEV in the germline V gene (reference sequence). The V end was cut by 2 bases, the J end by 2 bases, with 1 base between. In DNA form, the CDR3 reads TGTGCCAGCAGTTTACCTGGAAACACCATATATTTT. The encoded protein is CASSLPGNTIYF.